The 22 T cell receptor beta chains listed next were all sequenced from one sample in a study of blood T cell repertoires in COVID-19. This table comes from immunoSEQ multiplex PCR, and its TCRdb copy is limited to in-frame clones, with some not included. The sample has roughly 140,000 clones, 80% to 90% seen once. The sample consisted of peripheral blood. Every receptor here comes from a woman aged 40 to 55 with acute or convalescent COVID-19.

The V call is TRBV12-5, the J call TRBJ1-1, with 9 bases lining up with TRBD1. V shed 9 bases and J 1 base; nucleotides not matched to a gene: 6. This CDR3 is built from 14 residues. CDR1 is LGHNT and CDR2 is FRNRAP in the germline V gene. The CDR3 sequence is CASRTGAENTEAFF. CDR3 bases: TGTGCTAGCCGGACAGGGGCCGAGAACACTGAAGCTTTCTTT.

The chain links TRBV30 to TRBJ2-1, with D possibly being TRBD2 (7 bases). Trimming cost V 0 bases and J 9 bases, with 15 bases left between them. The germline V gene encodes CDR1 GTSNPN and CDR2 SVGIG (reference sequence). This CDR3 is 14 amino acids long. DNA for the CDR3: TGTGCCTGGAGTGTACTTCGGGGGGCTCGTGAGCAGTTCTTC. Encoded protein: CAWSVLRGAREQFF.

J is TRBJ2-1 and V is TRBV24-1; 8 bases fit TRBD2. The V and J ends lost 4 bases and 3 bases, in that order; junction bases with no gene match: 7. The CDR3 has 16 amino acids. Germline CDR1 and CDR2: KGHDR and SFDVKD. CDR3 region: CATSDRGTSRYNEQFF. For the CDR3, the DNA is TGTGCCACCAGTGACCGGGGGACTAGTCGCTACAATGAGCAGTTCTTC.

The CDR3 is CASSVGDIPMNTEAFF. In nucleotides, the CDR3 is TGTGCCAGCAGCGTGGGGGACATTCCTATGAACACTGAAGCTTTCTTT. This chain links TRBV9 with TRBJ1-1; a weak D match, TRBD1 (6 bases). V was cut by 2 bases and J by 0 bases, with 14 bases left in between. Germline V CDR1 and CDR2: SGDLS, YYNGEE. The CDR3 runs 16 residues. Combining the CDR3 with reference TRBV9 and TRBJ1-1 gives the whole variable domain DSGVTQTPKHLITATGQRVTLRCSPRSGDLSVYWYQQSLDQGLQFLIQYYNGEERAKGNILERFSAQQFPDLHSELNLSSLELGDSALYFCASSVGDIPMNTEAFFGQGTRLTVV.

The genes are TRBV28 and TRBJ1-5; 8 bases match TRBD1. V trimming: 7 bases; J trimming: 6 bases; junction bases outside the gene matches: 8. This CDR3 contains 14 residues. CDR1 is MDHEN and CDR2 is SYDVKM in the germline V gene. Written as DNA, the CDR3 is TGTGCCAGCACTATACAGGGGGAAGTTCAGCCCCAGCATTTT. Translation gives CASTIQGEVQPQHF.

This chain connects TRBV25-1 to TRBJ2-7; weak D call: TRBD1 (5 bases). V lost 2 bases to trimming and J lost 3 bases, with 14 bases between them. This CDR3 has 15 amino acids. CDR1 and CDR2 from the germline V gene are MGHDK and SYGVNS. The DNA for the CDR3 is TGTGCCAGCAGTGAAGGACACCCGTCCCGCTACGAGCAGTACTTC. Protein sequence: CASSEGHPSRYEQYF.

The sample holds a few counts of this clone. V gene TRBV9 combines with J gene TRBJ2-7; TRBD2 might be the D (5 bases). The germline V gene encodes CDR1 SGDLS and CDR2 YYNGEE. This CDR3 has 16 residues. Trimming shortened V by 0 bases and J by 3 bases, and 16 bases separated the two germline ends. The CDR3 sequence is CASSVGMIAQYYEQYF. The CDR3, as DNA: TGTGCCAGCAGCGTAGGTATGATAGCGCAATACTACGAGCAGTACTTC.

The chain couples TRBV9 to TRBJ2-1; 10 bases fit TRBD1. The germline V gene encodes CDR1 SGDLS and CDR2 YYNGEE. The V gene end was trimmed by 5 bases and the J gene end by 9 bases; junction bases not matched to a gene: 8. The CDR3 is made up of 14 amino acids. The CDR3 sequence: CASSYGTGEREQFF. CDR3 DNA sequence: TGTGCCAGCAGTTACGGGACAGGGGAACGTGAGCAGTTCTTC. Full variable domain (rest looked up from reference TRBV9 and TRBJ2-1): DSGVTQTPKHLITATGQRVTLRCSPRSGDLSVYWYQQSLDQGLQFLIQYYNGEERAKGNILERFSAQQFPDLHSELNLSSLELGDSALYFCASSYGTGEREQFFGPGTRLTVL.

The chain is built from TRBV6-5 and TRBJ2-5; 8 positions agree with TRBD1. Germline trimming cut 4 bases from V and 5 bases from J; bases unmatched to any gene: 9. The CDR3 sequence is 15 residues long. The germline V gene has CDR1 MNHEY and CDR2 SVGAGI. The CDR3 nucleotides are TGTGCCAGCAGTTTGCGACAGGGGAGTGGGGAGACCCAGTACTTC. Its protein product is CASSLRQGSGETQYF.

V and J are TRBV25-1 and TRBJ1-2; D not certain. There are 15 residues in the CDR3. Germline V gene data show CDR1 as MGHDK and CDR2 as SYGVNS. V was shortened by 1 base and J by 4 bases, with 13 bases between the two germline ends. The CDR3 nucleotides read TGTGCCAGCAGTGAATTTGGAGTCTCGACCTATGGCTACACCTTC. Amino acids: CASSEFGVSTYGYTF.

V usage is TRBV19 and J usage is TRBJ1-1; D remains unclear. Trimming took off 3 bases at V and 1 base at J, with 9 bases between the two ends. CDR3 length: 14 amino acids. Germline CDR1 and CDR2: LNHDA and SQIVND (reference sequence). The CDR3 here is CASSMQVGNTEAFF. The CDR3 region has the DNA TGTGCCAGTAGTATGCAGGTCGGGAACACTGAAGCTTTCTTT.

The gene calls are TRBV5-4 and TRBJ2-3; TRBD2 agrees at 11 bases. The CDR3 extends over 17 amino acids. The V and J ends lost 0 bases and 6 bases, in that order; junction bases with no gene match: 9. Germline V CDR1 and CDR2: SGHNT, YYREEE (reference sequence). The CDR3 loop is CASSLASLAGGRDTQYF. CDR3 in DNA: TGTGCCAGCAGCTTGGCCTCCCTAGCGGGAGGTAGGGATACGCAGTATTTT.

The chain combines TRBV19 with TRBJ2-7, with D possibly being TRBD1 (6 bases). V shed 6 bases and J shed 4 bases, with 19 bases lying between them. Germline-derived CDR1 and CDR2 are LNHDA and SQIVND (reference sequence). This CDR3 is 15 amino acids long. CDR3 nucleotide sequence: TGTGCCAGTAGGGCCGCCCCAGGGGATCGGTACGAGCAGTACTTC. Its protein is CASRAAPGDRYEQYF.

The rearrangement joins TRBV30 to TRBJ2-2; TRBD1 matches at 8 bases. After removal of 0 bases from V and 5 bases from J, the junction contained 5 bases not matched to a gene. The length of the CDR3 is 15 residues. CDR1 is GTSNPN and CDR2 is SVGIG in the germline V gene (reference sequence). The CDR3 DNA reads TGTGCCTGGAGTGTACTCCAGGGGGCGACCGGGGAGCTGTTTTTT. This gives the protein CAWSVLQGATGELFF.

This chain uses TRBV9 with TRBJ1-2; TRBD1 might be the D (5 bases). V was cut by 0 bases and J by 4 bases, with 10 bases left in between. The CDR3 sequence is 14 residues long. The germline gives CDR1 SGDLS, CDR2 YYNGEE. This CDR3 reads CASSVEGEGYGYTF. The CDR3 coding sequence is TGTGCCAGCAGCGTAGAAGGGGAGGGCTATGGCTACACCTTC. Using reference TRBV9 and TRBJ1-2 for the parts outside the CDR3, the full variable domain is DSGVTQTPKHLITATGQRVTLRCSPRSGDLSVYWYQQSLDQGLQFLIQYYNGEERAKGNILERFSAQQFPDLHSELNLSSLELGDSALYFCASSVEGEGYGYTFGSGTRLTVV.

V usage is TRBV2 and J usage is TRBJ2-3, with D perhaps TRBD2 (5 bases). Germline V CDR1 and CDR2: SNHLY, FYNNEI. The CDR3 extends over 15 amino acids. V gave up 6 bases and J gave up 3 bases, with 16 bases separating them. CDR3 sequence (DNA): TGTGCCAGCAGGCCGTTAGCAGCGGTAACAGATACGCAGTATTTT. Its protein product is CASRPLAAVTDTQYF.

The chain combines TRBV28 with TRBJ2-7; 12 bases map to TRBD1. Germline-derived CDR1 and CDR2 are MDHEN and SYDVKM. The CDR3 spans 16 residues. The V segment lost 5 bases and the J segment 4 bases; nucleotides outside the gene matches: 9. The CDR3 DNA is TGTGCCAGCAGTCCCGACCGGGACAGGGGGCTTTACGAGCAGTACTTC. Translated, it gives CASSPDRDRGLYEQYF.

The chain employs TRBV4-2 and TRBJ2-1; no firm D call. CDR1 is LGHNA, CDR2 YNFKEQ, per germline. With 1 base removed from V and 5 bases from J, the gap between germline ends came to 6 bases. The CDR3 is 13 residues long. The CDR3 nucleotides read TGTGCCAGCAGCCAAGCGAGCGACAATGAGCAGTTCTTC. Its protein product is CASSQASDNEQFF.

This chain links TRBV16 with TRBJ1-6; 9 bases fit TRBD1. Germline assignment: CDR1 KGHSY and CDR2 FQNENV. This CDR3 has 15 residues. Trimming took 2 bases from V and 10 from J; bases not matched to a gene: 6. CDR3 coding DNA: TGTGCCAGCAGCCAAACCGGGACAGGGTCCTCACCCCTCCACTTT. Translation gives CASSQTGTGSSPLHF.

The genes are TRBV27 and TRBJ2-6, with D perhaps matching TRBD1 (5 bases). The CDR3 is 14 amino acids. The V gene lost 6 bases and the J gene lost 0 bases, with 6 bases spanning the gap. Germline CDR1 and CDR2: MNHEY and SMNVEV (reference sequence). The CDR3 spells CASRGVSGANVLTF. DNA of the CDR3: TGTGCCAGCAGAGGGGTCTCTGGGGCCAACGTCCTGACTTTC.

A few counts support this clone. This rearrangement joins TRBV11-2 to TRBJ1-2; D call uncertain. Trimming took 4 bases from V and 5 from J, leaving 8 bases between them. This CDR3 spans 12 amino acids. From germline, CDR1 is SGHAT and CDR2 FQNNGV. The CDR3 here is CASSSGGYGYTF. The CDR3 nucleotides are TGTGCCAGCAGCTCAGGCGGGTATGGCTACACCTTC.

This clone was observed a handful of times. V gene TRBV7-9 combines with J gene TRBJ1-5; 7 nucleotides agree with TRBD1. This CDR3 is 15 amino acids long. V was clipped by 2 bases and J by 4 bases; unmatched bases: 5. Germline CDR1 is SEHNR and CDR2 is FQNEAQ (reference sequence). The CDR3 is CASSLRRGLNQPQHF. The DNA of the CDR3 is TGTGCCAGCAGCTTACGGAGGGGGCTAAATCAGCCCCAGCATTTT.